This TCR beta chain was sequenced for a study of OX40 agonist ivuxolimab in advanced cancers. Regarding the study as a whole: At 0.1 to 3.0 mg/kg and by week 6, CD4+ and CD8+ T cells in the blood had expanded clonally. Among the lowest peripheral clonal expansion occurred in 0.1-3.0 mg/kg partial responders.

Germline loops: CDR1 SEHNR, CDR2 FQNEAQ (reference sequence). This CDR3 has 11 residues. The V end was cut by 8 bases, the J end by 4 bases, with 6 bases between. On this clone: The antigen remains unidentified.

Generated by immunoSEQ multiplex PCR, the TCRdb table keeps only in-frame clones and is missing some. The top ten clones hold under 20% of a sample with about 60,000 clones, about nine tenths of them seen once. Patients with autoimmune history or systemic immunosuppression were excluded. Sample: CD4+ or CD8+ T cells sorted from blood, taken in a trial of the OX40 agonist ivuxolimab. This clonotype was obtained from an adult with an advanced solid tumor such as melanoma, head and neck, liver or kidney cancer. This chain joins TRBV7-9 and TRBJ2-1; possible D gene TRBD2, 6 bases. The CDR3 coding sequence is TGTGCCAGCCGGGGGTACAATGAGCAGTTCTTC. Amino acid sequence: CASRGYNEQFF.